This TCR beta chain was sequenced in a study of glioma-infiltrating T cells after dendritic cell vaccination. Study-wide background: Patients received autologous tumor lysate-pulsed dendritic cell vaccination between the early 2000s and the early 2010s. Monocyte-derived dendritic cells, cultured about 7 days with IL-4 and GM-CSF, were pulsed with autologous tumor lysate. Study results and limitations: Estimated pretreatment TIL content predicted outcome after dendritic cell vaccination.

This clone was observed at least ten times. What it recognizes is unknown. The trim removed 2 bases at V and 6 bases at J, leaving 3 bases unmatched. The CDR3 covers 15 residues. CDR1 ENHRY and CDR2 SYGVKD come from the germline V gene. Time point in this sample: after dendritic cell vaccination, including at tumor progression/relapse. The primer mix had 60 V beta and 13 J beta primers. The protocol was immunoSEQ multiplex PCR, while the TCRdb copy is restricted to in-frame clones and leaves out a portion. Of roughly 85,000 clones listed, less than 85% were seen once; the top ten hold 7.5% to 8.5%. The material sequenced was blood, taken after dendritic cell vaccination. The TCR comes from a human donor with glioblastoma. The chain has TRBV10-3 and TRBJ1-6, with 8 nucleotides matching TRBD1. The CDR3 reads CAISEGQGGNSPLHF. CDR3 bases: TGTGCCATCAGTGAGGGACAGGGCGGTAATTCACCCCTCCACTTT.